One and the same sample provided the 19 T cell receptor beta chains below, sequenced in a study of control samples from healthy donors and cancer patients. Some clones are missing from TCRdb's copy, which holds only in-frame ones; the method was immunoSEQ multiplex PCR. The repertoire holds 90,000 or so clones, with roughly 90% as singletons. Source material: blood. The receptor set was obtained from a woman in her 70s in good health.

The chain is built from TRBV5-6 and TRBJ2-2, with D unclear. V gave up 0 bases and J gave up 4 bases, with 7 bases separating them. The CDR3 length is 14 residues. Germline assignment: CDR1 SGHDT and CDR2 YYEEEE. The CDR3: CASSLGGVTGELFF. The CDR3 DNA is TGTGCCAGCAGCTTGGGGGGTGTCACCGGGGAGCTGTTTTTT.

The chain links TRBV3-1 (or the pseudogene TRBV3-2) to TRBJ1-2; weak D call: TRBD1 (6 bases). V was clipped by 7 bases and J by 2 bases, with 17 bases between them. Germline lookup yields CDR1 LGHDT and CDR2 YNNKEL (reference sequence). The CDR3 is made up of 15 amino acids. Here the CDR3 DNA reads TGTGCCAGCACCCCTATAAGGGACAACAACTATGGCTACACCTTC. Amino acid sequence: CASTPIRDNNYGYTF.

This clone was detected once. The V call is TRBV11-3, the J call TRBJ2-2; TRBD1 agrees at 7 bases. This CDR3 is built from 15 residues. The germline CDR1 and CDR2 sequences are SGHNT and YENEEA. After removal of 5 bases from V and 2 bases from J, the junction contained 5 bases not matched to a gene. CDR3 amino acids: CASSKDRLNTGELFF. CDR3 bases: TGTGCCAGCAGCAAGGACAGGCTAAACACCGGGGAGCTGTTTTTT. Using reference TRBV11-3 and TRBJ2-2 for the parts outside the CDR3, the full variable domain is EAGVVQSPRYKIIEKKQPVAFWCNPISGHNTLYWYLQNLGQGPELLIRYENEEAVDDSQLPKDRFSAERLKGVDSTLKIQPAELGDSAVYLCASSKDRLNTGELFFGEGSRLTVL.

This chain connects TRBV5-1 to TRBJ1-1, with TRBD1 as a possible D gene (5 bases). The CDR3 is made up of 14 amino acids. Trimming cost V 7 bases and J 5 bases, with 18 bases left between them. CDR1 is SGHRS and CDR2 is YFSETQ in the germline V gene. This CDR3 is CASAGGGLRTEAFF. CDR3 nucleotide sequence: TGCGCCAGCGCGGGTGGGGGACTGAGGACTGAAGCTTTCTTT.

CDR3 loop: CSASRTSGGAPETQYF. The CDR3 DNA follows: TGCAGTGCTAGTAGGACTAGCGGGGGGGCCCCCGAGACCCAGTACTTC. This chain uses TRBV20-1 with TRBJ2-5; 15 bases line up with TRBD2. The V segment lost 3 bases and the J segment 5 bases; nucleotides outside the gene matches: 7. The CDR3 covers 16 residues. The germline V gene has CDR1 DFQATT and CDR2 SNEGSKA (reference sequence).

The chain has TRBV21-1 and TRBJ1-2; the table's TRBD1 call for D was not verified on the DNA. TRBV21-1 is flagged as a pseudogene. The CDR3 is made up of 18 amino acids. CDR3 loop: CASSKRWAARGWAYGYTF. CDR3 nucleotides: TGTGCCAGCAGCAAAAGGTGGGCAGCCCGTGGCTGGGCATATGGCTACACCTTC.

The gene calls are TRBV24-1 and TRBJ2-2; perhaps TRBD1 as D (6 bases). Germline CDR1 reads KGHDR; CDR2 reads SFDVKD. The CDR3 length is 14 residues. Trimming took off 4 bases at V and 6 bases at J, with 11 bases between the two ends. CDR3 DNA: TGTGCCACCAGTGACCCAAGGGGGTCCGGGGAGCTGTTTTTT. Translated, it gives CATSDPRGSGELFF.

This chain connects TRBV11-2 to TRBJ2-7; D is uncertain. The germline V gene encodes CDR1 SGHAT and CDR2 FQNNGV. V dropped 5 bases and J dropped 7 bases, with 15 bases sitting between them. This CDR3 has 13 residues. Written as DNA, the CDR3 is TGTGCCAGCAGCCTTGGACCGAGCCTAGAGCAGTACTTC. The encoded protein is CASSLGPSLEQYF.

This chain links TRBV30 with TRBJ1-2; D gene unclear. Trimming removed 3 bases from V and 2 bases from J, with 10 bases in between. There are 13 residues in the CDR3. The germline V gene has CDR1 GTSNPN and CDR2 SVGIG (reference sequence). The CDR3 region is CAWSLSANYGYTF. The CDR3, as DNA: TGTGCCTGGAGCCTATCGGCAAACTATGGCTACACCTTC.

V is TRBV5-6 and J is TRBJ1-1; TRBD1 aligns across 7 bases. Trimming took 4 bases from V and 1 from J; bases not matched to a gene: 4. The length of the CDR3 is 14 residues. Germline CDR1 is SGHDT and CDR2 is YYEEEE. The CDR3 DNA sequence: TGTGCCAGCAGCATCGGGACAGCGAACACTGAAGCTTTCTTT. This codes for CASSIGTANTEAFF. Using reference TRBV5-6 and TRBJ1-1 for the parts outside the CDR3, the full variable domain is DAGVTQSPTHLIKTRGQQVTLRCSPKSGHDTVSWYQQALGQGPQFIFQYYEEEERQRGNFPDRFSGHQFPNYSSELNVNALLLGDSALYLCASSIGTANTEAFFGQGTRLTVV.

The chain carries TRBV5-4 and TRBJ1-2, with 7 bases matching TRBD1. This CDR3 is 14 amino acids long. Looked up from germline, CDR1 is SGHNT and CDR2 is YYREEE (reference sequence). The V gene end was trimmed by 2 bases and the J gene end by 4 bases; junction bases not matched to a gene: 5. The CDR3 region is CASSFTGASYGYTF. In DNA form, the CDR3 reads TGTGCCAGCAGCTTTACAGGGGCCTCCTATGGCTACACCTTC. The full variable domain, completed using reference TRBV5-4 and TRBJ1-2, is ETGVTQSPTHLIKTRGQQVTLRCSSQSGHNTVSWYQQALGQGPQFIFQYYREEENGRGNFPPRFSGLQFPNYSSELNVNALELDDSALYLCASSFTGASYGYTFGSGTRLTVV.

CDR3 loop: CASSKGLAGVNEQFF. The CDR3 DNA reads as TGTGCCAGCAGCAAGGGACTAGCGGGGGTCAATGAGCAGTTCTTC. This chain connects TRBV2 to TRBJ2-1; TRBD2 matches 14 bases. The trim removed 6 bases at V and 6 bases at J, leaving 4 bases unmatched. CDR3 length: 15 residues. The germline V gene encodes CDR1 SNHLY and CDR2 FYNNEI.

V usage is TRBV27 and J usage is TRBJ2-5; TRBD1 agrees at 7 bases. Germline V gives CDR1 MNHEY, CDR2 SMNVEV (reference sequence). The CDR3 covers 15 residues. After removal of 4 bases from V and 5 bases from J, the junction contained 10 bases not matched to a gene. DNA of the CDR3: TGTGCCAGCAGTTCGGATGTGACAGGGACGGAGACCCAGTACTTC. It yields the protein CASSSDVTGTETQYF.

The V call is TRBV28, the J call TRBJ1-5; weak D call: TRBD1 (5 bases). The germline V and J ends were trimmed by 10 bases and 7 bases, with 23 bases remaining between them. CDR1 MDHEN and CDR2 SYDVKM come from the germline V gene. CDR3 size: 15 residues. The CDR3 reads CAIRTGQYGGQPQHF. The CDR3 DNA reads TGTGCCATCAGGACGGGGCAATATGGTGGACAGCCCCAGCATTTT.

The gene calls are TRBV23-1 and TRBJ2-3, with 11 bases matching TRBD2. TRBV23-1 is treated as an ORF (open reading frame) with a function not yet certain. Losses at the gene ends were 6 bases for V and 0 bases for J; bases not matched to a gene: 8. CDR3 size: 17 residues. The CDR3 DNA follows: TGCGCCAGCAGCCATCGCCTAGCGGGGGGAAGCACAGATACGCAGTATTTT. Its translation is CASSHRLAGGSTDTQYF.

V usage is TRBV25-1 and J usage is TRBJ2-7, with 9 bases fitting TRBD1. V lost 6 bases, J lost 0 bases, and 9 bases stayed unmatched. CDR1 is MGHDK, CDR2 SYGVNS, per germline. The CDR3 extends over 16 amino acids. DNA of the CDR3: TGTGCCAGCAGACACGGACAGGGGACCCTCTCCTACGAGCAGTACTTC. This encodes CASRHGQGTLSYEQYF.

V is TRBV5-1 and J is TRBJ2-2, with TRBD1 identical over 7 bases. This CDR3 is 15 amino acids long. Germline assignment: CDR1 SGHRS and CDR2 YFSETQ. With 3 bases clipped from V and 7 bases from J, the junction kept 9 bases outside the gene matches. The CDR3, as DNA: TGCGCCAGCAGCTCACAGGGGATGTTTAACGGGGAGCTGTTTTTT. It yields the protein CASSSQGMFNGELFF.

This clone was picked up one time. The CDR3 reads CASSLGRTGFTEAFF. CDR3 nucleotide sequence: TGCGCCAGCAGCTTGGGAAGGACAGGGTTTACTGAAGCTTTCTTT. The chain joins TRBV5-1 to TRBJ1-1, with 8 bases that match TRBD1. Trimming took 0 bases from V and 5 from J; bases not matched to a gene: 6. Germline V CDR1 and CDR2: SGHRS, YFSETQ. This CDR3 contains 15 residues.

The chain has TRBV2 and TRBJ1-1; D gene uncertain. Between the trimmed V and J ends, which lost 5 bases and 2 bases, there was a span of 6 bases. This CDR3 comprises 12 residues. CDR1 is SNHLY, CDR2 FYNNEI, per germline. The CDR3: CASSRENTEAFF. CDR3 nucleotides: TGTGCCAGCAGTCGGGAAAACACTGAAGCTTTCTTT.